Here is one T cell receptor beta chain with its context. Data came from immunoSEQ multiplex PCR; TCRdb stores just in-frame clones and leaves some out. The sample carries approximately 2,300 clones, around 24% recorded once. This sample was included in a study of T cells in localized non-small cell lung cancer. The germline V gene has CDR1 MNHGY and CDR2 SAAAGT. Unmatched junction bases numbered 6, after V lost 2 bases and J lost 0 bases. The CDR3 is 16 amino acids. This TCR was recovered from a woman aged 35-75 years with stage II lung adenocarcinoma. This rearrangement joins TRBV6-8 to TRBJ1-1; 7 bases are shared with TRBD1. Sequences were derived from lung tumor tissue, sampled before any cancer treatment. The CDR3 nucleotides read TGTGCCAGCAGTTACGGCCAGGGGGTGATGAACACTGAAGCTTTCTTT. Translating gives CASSYGQGVMNTEAFF.